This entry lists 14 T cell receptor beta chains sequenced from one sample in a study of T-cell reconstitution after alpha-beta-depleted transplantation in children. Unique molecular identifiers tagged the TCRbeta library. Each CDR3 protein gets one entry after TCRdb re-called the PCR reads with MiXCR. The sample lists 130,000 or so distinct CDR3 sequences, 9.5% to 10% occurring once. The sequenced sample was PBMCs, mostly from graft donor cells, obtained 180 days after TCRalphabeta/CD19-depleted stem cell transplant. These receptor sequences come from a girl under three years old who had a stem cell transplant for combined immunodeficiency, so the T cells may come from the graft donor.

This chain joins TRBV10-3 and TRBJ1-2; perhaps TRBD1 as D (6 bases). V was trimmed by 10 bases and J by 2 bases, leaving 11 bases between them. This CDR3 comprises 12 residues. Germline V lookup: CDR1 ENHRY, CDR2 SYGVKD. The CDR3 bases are TGTGCCACAGGACAGTCGAACTATGGCTACACCTTC. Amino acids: CATGQSNYGYTF.

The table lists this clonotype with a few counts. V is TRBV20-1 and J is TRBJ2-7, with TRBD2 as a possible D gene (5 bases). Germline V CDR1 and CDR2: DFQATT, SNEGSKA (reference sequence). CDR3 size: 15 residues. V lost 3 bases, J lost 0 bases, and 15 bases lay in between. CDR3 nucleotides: TGCAGTGCTAGTAACAGCGGACCTTACTCCTACGAGCAGTACTTC. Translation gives CSASNSGPYSYEQYF.

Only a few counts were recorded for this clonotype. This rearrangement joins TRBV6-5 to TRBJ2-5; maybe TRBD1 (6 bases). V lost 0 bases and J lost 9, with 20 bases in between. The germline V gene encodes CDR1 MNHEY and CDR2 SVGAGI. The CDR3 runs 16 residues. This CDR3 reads CASSYSSKGVGVAQYF. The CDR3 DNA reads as TGTGCCAGCAGTTACTCGAGTAAGGGGGTTGGTGTGGCCCAGTACTTC.

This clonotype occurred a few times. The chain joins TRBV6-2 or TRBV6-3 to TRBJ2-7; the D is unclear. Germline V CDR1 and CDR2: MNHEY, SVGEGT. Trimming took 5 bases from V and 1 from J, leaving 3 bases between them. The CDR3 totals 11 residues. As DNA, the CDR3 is TGTGCCAGCAGTGAGTCCTACGAGCAGTACTTC. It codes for CASSESYEQYF.

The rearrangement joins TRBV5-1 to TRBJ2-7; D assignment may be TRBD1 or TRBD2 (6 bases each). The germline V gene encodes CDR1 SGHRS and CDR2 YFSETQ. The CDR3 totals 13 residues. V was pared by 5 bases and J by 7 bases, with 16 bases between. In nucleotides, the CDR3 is TGCGCCAGCAGGACCAGGGGAGGATTAGAGCAGTACTTC. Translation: CASRTRGGLEQYF.

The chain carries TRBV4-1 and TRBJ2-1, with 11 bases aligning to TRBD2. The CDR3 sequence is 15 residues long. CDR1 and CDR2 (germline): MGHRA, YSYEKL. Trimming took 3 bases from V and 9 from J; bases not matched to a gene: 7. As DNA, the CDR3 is TGCGCCAGCAGCCAGGTTACTAGCGGGAGAGGTGAGCAGTTCTTC. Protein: CASSQVTSGRGEQFF.

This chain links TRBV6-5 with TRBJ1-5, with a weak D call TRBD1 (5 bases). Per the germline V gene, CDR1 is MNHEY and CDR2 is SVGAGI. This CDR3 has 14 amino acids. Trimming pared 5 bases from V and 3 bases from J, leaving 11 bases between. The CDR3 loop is CASSNRGVNQPQHF. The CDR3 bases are TGTGCCAGCAGTAACCGGGGGGTCAATCAGCCCCAGCATTTT.

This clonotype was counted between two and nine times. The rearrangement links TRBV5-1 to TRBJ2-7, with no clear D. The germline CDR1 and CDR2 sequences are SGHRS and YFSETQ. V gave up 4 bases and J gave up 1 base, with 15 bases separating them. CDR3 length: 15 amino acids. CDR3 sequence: CASSSSPMGSYEQYF. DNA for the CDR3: TGCGCCAGCAGCAGTAGTCCAATGGGATCCTACGAGCAGTACTTC. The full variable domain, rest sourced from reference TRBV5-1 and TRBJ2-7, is KAGVTQTPRYLIKTRGQQVTLSCSPISGHRSVSWYQQTPGQGLQFLFEYFSETQRNKGNFPGRFSGRQFSNSRSEMNVSTLELGDSALYLCASSSSPMGSYEQYFGPGTRLTVT.

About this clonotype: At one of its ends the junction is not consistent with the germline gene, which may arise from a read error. The CDR3 DNA reads TGTGCTTGGAGGGGGCCGGCCTCCTACGAGCAGTACTTC. This translates into CAWRGPASYEQYF. The chain recombines TRBV30 with TRBJ2-7; maybe TRBD1 (7 bases). Germline CDR1 GTSNPN, CDR2 SVGIG (reference sequence). The CDR3 sequence is 13 residues long. The variable domain in full, completed from reference TRBV30 and TRBJ2-7, reads SQTIHQWPATLVQPVGSPLSLECTVEGTSNPNLYWYRQAAGRGLQLLFYSVGIGQISSEVPQNLSASRPQDRQFILSSKKLLLSDSGFYLCAWRGPASYEQYFGPGTRLTVT.

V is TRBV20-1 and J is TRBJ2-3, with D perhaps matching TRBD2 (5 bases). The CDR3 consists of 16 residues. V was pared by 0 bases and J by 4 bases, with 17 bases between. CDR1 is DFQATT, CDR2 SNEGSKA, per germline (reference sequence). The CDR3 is CSARDLFRGSADTQYF. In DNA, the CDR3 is TGCAGTGCTAGAGATCTGTTCCGAGGGAGCGCAGATACGCAGTATTTT.

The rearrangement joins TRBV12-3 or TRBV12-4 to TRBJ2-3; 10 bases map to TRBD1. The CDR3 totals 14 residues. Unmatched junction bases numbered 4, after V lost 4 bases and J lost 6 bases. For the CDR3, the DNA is TGTGCCAGCAGTTACGGGACAGGGGAGGATACGCAGTATTTT. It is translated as CASSYGTGEDTQYF.

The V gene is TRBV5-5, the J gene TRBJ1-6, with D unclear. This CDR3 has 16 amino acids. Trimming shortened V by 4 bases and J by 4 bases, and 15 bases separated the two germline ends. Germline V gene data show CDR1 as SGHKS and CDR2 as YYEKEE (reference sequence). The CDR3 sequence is CASSGERHSYNSPLHF. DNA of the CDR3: TGTGCCAGCAGCGGGGAGCGACACTCTTATAATTCACCCCTCCACTTT. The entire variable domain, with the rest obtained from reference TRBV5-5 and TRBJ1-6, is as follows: DAGVTQSPTHLIKTRGQQVTLRCSPISGHKSVSWYQQVLGQGPQFIFQYYEKEERGRGNFPDRFSARQFPNYSSELNVNALLLGDSALYLCASSGERHSYNSPLHFGNGTRLTVT.

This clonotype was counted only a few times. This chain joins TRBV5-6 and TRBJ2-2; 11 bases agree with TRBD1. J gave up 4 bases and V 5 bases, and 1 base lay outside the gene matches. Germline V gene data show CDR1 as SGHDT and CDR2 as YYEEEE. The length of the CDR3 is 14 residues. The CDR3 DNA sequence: TGTGCCAGCAGGGGACAGGGGGTCACCGGGGAGCTGTTTTTT. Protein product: CASRGQGVTGELFF.

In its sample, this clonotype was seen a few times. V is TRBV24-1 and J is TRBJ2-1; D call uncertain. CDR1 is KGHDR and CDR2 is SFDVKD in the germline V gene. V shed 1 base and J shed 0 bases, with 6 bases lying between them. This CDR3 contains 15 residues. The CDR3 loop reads CATSDFRGSYNEQFF. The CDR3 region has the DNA TGTGCCACCAGTGATTTTAGAGGCTCCTACAATGAGCAGTTCTTC.